The T cell receptor beta chain described here comes from a study of blood T cell repertoires in COVID-19. The method was immunoSEQ multiplex PCR; TCRdb's version includes in-frame clones alone and lacks a portion of them. The sample holds some 90,000 clones, approximately 90% seen once. V shed 5 bases and J shed 4 bases, with 23 bases lying between them. The CDR3 sequence is 18 residues long. CDR1 SNHLY and CDR2 FYNNEI come from the germline V gene. Input material: peripheral blood. The rearrangement joins TRBV2 to TRBJ1-4; D uncertain. This receptor was identified in a man over 45 with acute or convalescent COVID-19. The CDR3 bases are TGTGCCAGCAGTTACTACGGAAGTGTCGGCCAGATTAATGAAAAACTGTTTTTT. The encoded protein is CASSYYGSVGQINEKLFF.